The 18 T cell receptor beta chains listed next were all sequenced from one sample in a study of T cells in Graves' hyperthyroidism and ophthalmopathy. Amplified TCR beta CDR3 regions came from RNA transcripts. With the HTBI primer set, the TCR CDR3 went through a first round of RT-PCR. TCRdb passed the multiplex PCR reads through MiXCR, listing each CDR3 protein once. The sample carries about 690,000 distinct CDR3 sequences, 15% to 20% recorded once. The sequenced sample was blood. The receptor source for this set is a man aged 45-65 years with Graves' hyperthyroidism.

This clonotype was seen repeatedly, ten times or more. The chain joins TRBV19 to TRBJ2-1, with 7 bases identical to TRBD1. V lost 9 bases to trimming and J lost 5 bases; unmatched junction nucleotides: 13. The CDR3 is 15 amino acids. Germline V CDR1 and CDR2: LNHDA, SQIVND (reference sequence). CDR3 nucleotides: TGTGCCAGCTGTTTTGAGACAGGGACCAACAATGAGCAGTTCTTC. Protein: CASCFETGTNNEQFF.

This sequence joins TRBV18 and TRBJ2-7; TRBD2 aligns across 14 bases. Germline CDR1 and CDR2: KGHSH and LQKENI. V lost 6 bases to trimming and J lost 1 base; unmatched junction nucleotides: 8. The CDR3 has 17 residues. The CDR3, as DNA: TGTGCCAGCTCGCCAAGGACTAGCGGGAGGAATTCCTACGAGCAGTACTTC. This codes for CASSPRTSGRNSYEQYF. Based on the CDR3 plus reference TRBV18 and TRBJ2-7, the full variable domain is NAGVMQNPRHLVRRRGQEARLRCSPMKGHSHVYWYRQLPEEGLKFMVYLQKENIIDESGMPKERFSAEFPKEGPSILRIQQVVRGDSAAYFCASSPRTSGRNSYEQYFGPGTRLTVT.

The chain links TRBV7-9 to TRBJ2-5; no clear D. V lost 3 bases to trimming and J lost 7 bases, with 15 bases between them. CDR1 is SEHNR, CDR2 FQNEAQ, per germline (reference sequence). The CDR3 covers 14 residues. The CDR3 bases are TGTGCCAGCAGCTTCAACTCCCCCGTCGGGACCCAGTACTTC. It encodes CASSFNSPVGTQYF.

This clonotype was recorded at least ten times. This chain links TRBV30 with TRBJ2-2; 7 nucleotides align to TRBD1. The CDR3 covers 15 residues. Germline V gene sequence: CDR1 GTSNPN, CDR2 SVGIG (reference sequence). The junction had 6 bases not matched to a gene; V was cut back by 5 bases and J by 0 bases. In DNA form, the CDR3 reads TGTGCCTGGGACAGGGAGCAATCGAACACCGGGGAGCTGTTTTTT. This encodes CAWDREQSNTGELFF.

This clonotype was observed many times. The chain is built from TRBV20-1 and TRBJ2-7; TRBD2 matches 11 bases. V lost 2 bases and J lost 6; bases outside the gene matches: 3. Germline-derived CDR1 and CDR2 are DFQATT and SNEGSKA (reference sequence). The CDR3 is 13 amino acids. DNA of the CDR3: TGCAGTGCTAGATCGGGACTAGCGGCCGAGCAGTACTTC. Translating gives CSARSGLAAEQYF.

This clonotype was observed many times. The CDR3 DNA reads as TGTGCCAGCAGCTTAAGGCCCGGTTTTGTTGCCACCGGGGAGCTGTTTTTT. It yields the protein CASSLRPGFVATGELFF. The J gene is TRBJ2-2, the V gene TRBV7-8; D gene unclear. The CDR3 spans 17 residues. Trimming pared 2 bases from V and 4 bases from J, leaving 17 bases between. Germline CDR1 is SGHVS and CDR2 is FQNEAQ. The full variable domain, with the rest looked up from reference TRBV7-8 and TRBJ2-2, is GAGVSQSPRYKVAKRGQDVALRCDPISGHVSLFWYQQALGQGPEFLTYFQNEAQLDKSGLPSDRFFAERPEGSVSTLKIQRTQQEDSAVYLCASSLRPGFVATGELFFGEGSRLTVL.

The V gene is TRBV30, the J gene TRBJ2-3, with TRBD2 identical over 9 bases. The V and J ends lost 2 bases and 3 bases, in that order; junction bases with no gene match: 3. CDR3 length equals 14 residues. Germline V gene sequence: CDR1 GTSNPN, CDR2 SVGIG (reference sequence). Written as DNA, the CDR3 is TGTGCCTGGAGTCAGCGGGAGGTGACAGATACGCAGTATTTT. Its protein product is CAWSQREVTDTQYF.

This clonotype has ten or more counts. This rearrangement joins TRBV2 to TRBJ2-1, with D possibly TRBD1 on 6 matching bases. This CDR3 contains 14 residues. V was cut by 4 bases and J by 4 bases, with 11 bases left in between. CDR1 and CDR2 from the germline V gene are SNHLY and FYNNEI. In DNA, the CDR3 is TGTGCCAGCAGTGGTGGACAGACTTACAATGAGCAGTTCTTC. Residues: CASSGGQTYNEQFF.

V usage is TRBV4-1 and J usage is TRBJ2-3, with D tentatively TRBD2 (5 bases). The V gene lost 0 bases and the J gene lost 0 bases, with 10 bases spanning the gap. The CDR3 covers 16 residues. Germline loops: CDR1 MGHRA, CDR2 YSYEKL. CDR3 amino acids: CASSQESGISTDTQYF. Written as DNA, the CDR3 is TGCGCCAGCAGCCAAGAGTCGGGGATTAGCACAGATACGCAGTATTTT.

The chain couples TRBV6-1 to TRBJ2-1, with TRBD2 matching 14 bases. Germline CDR1 MNHNS, CDR2 SASEGT. With 8 bases clipped from V and 6 bases from J, the junction kept 12 bases outside the gene matches. The CDR3 contains 17 residues. The CDR3 region has the DNA TGTGCCAGCTGTAAGAGAATGACTAGCGGGAGGGTCAATGAGCAGTTCTTC. Protein sequence: CASCKRMTSGRVNEQFF.

This clonotype came up many times. This chain uses TRBV7-2 with TRBJ1-3, with 7 bases fitting TRBD1. Germline CDR1 is SGHTA and CDR2 is FQGNSA. The J segment lost 2 bases and the V segment lost 4 bases, leaving 5 bases of the junction unmatched. The CDR3 has 15 residues. This chain's CDR3 is CASSSTGTAGNTIYF. DNA of the CDR3: TGTGCCAGCAGCTCGACAGGGACGGCTGGAAACACCATATATTTT.

This clonotype was counted at least ten times. The chain carries TRBV10-3 and TRBJ2-3, with D perhaps TRBD1 (7 bases). The V gene's germline CDR1 is ENHRY and CDR2 SYGVKD. The germline V and J ends were trimmed by 3 bases and 3 bases, with 16 bases remaining between them. This CDR3 is built from 16 residues. DNA of the CDR3: TGTGCCATCAGTGAAGGTTCAGGGGGAGGAACAGATACGCAGTATTTT. Translation gives CAISEGSGGGTDTQYF.

This clonotype came up many times. The chain links TRBV5-1 to TRBJ1-1; D unclear. Trimming stripped 0 bases from V and 5 bases from J, with 5 bases between. Germline V lookup: CDR1 SGHRS, CDR2 YFSETQ. The CDR3 consists of 12 residues. The CDR3 reads CASSLEGTEAFF. Written as DNA, the CDR3 is TGCGCCAGCAGCTTGGAGGGTACTGAAGCTTTCTTT.

Here the CDR3 DNA reads TGTGCCAGCAGCCCCCGCCCAATCGCGATTACCACAGATACGCAGTATTTT. Translation: CASSPRPIAITTDTQYF. This chain uses TRBV7-3 with TRBJ2-3; D remains unclear. Germline V CDR1 and CDR2: SGHTA, FQGTGA. Trimming removed 5 bases at V and 2 bases at J, with 20 bases between. The CDR3 has 17 residues.

The rearrangement links TRBV3-1 to TRBJ2-7, with D perhaps matching TRBD1 (6 bases). Germline-derived CDR1 and CDR2 are LGHDT and YNNKEL (reference sequence). The CDR3 runs 15 residues. Between the trimmed V and J ends, which lost 3 bases and 1 base, there was a span of 13 bases. CDR3 sequence: CASSQGAPFSYEQYF. CDR3 DNA sequence: TGTGCCAGCAGCCAGGGGGCCCCTTTTTCCTACGAGCAGTACTTC.

This clonotype was found many times. The chain is built from TRBV2 and TRBJ2-3; 16 bases line up with TRBD2. The V gene's germline CDR1 is SNHLY and CDR2 FYNNEI. This CDR3 spans 18 amino acids. The V and J ends lost 3 bases and 3 bases, in that order; junction bases with no gene match: 6. In DNA form, the CDR3 reads TGTGCCAGCAGTGACGGGACTAGCGGGAGGGTTAGAACAGATACGCAGTATTTT. Its protein product is CASSDGTSGRVRTDTQYF.

The J gene is TRBJ1-1, the V gene TRBV3-1, with D unresolved. The CDR3 has 15 residues. CDR1 is LGHDT, CDR2 YNNKEL, per germline (reference sequence). V lost 5 bases and J lost 1, with 14 bases in between. As DNA, the CDR3 is TGTGCCAGCAGCAGACATCGGACGGCGAACACTGAAGCTTTCTTT. Translation gives CASSRHRTANTEAFF. The complete variable domain, with remaining parts taken from reference TRBV3-1 and TRBJ1-1, reads DTAVSQTPKYLVTQMGNDKSIKCEQNLGHDTMYWYKQDSKKFLKIMFSYNNKELIINETVPNRFSPKSPDKAHLNLHINSLELGDSAVYFCASSRHRTANTEAFFGQGTRLTVV.

V and J are TRBV5-1 and TRBJ1-1; 8 bases line up with TRBD1. The CDR3 loop spans 16 amino acids. V shed 2 bases and J 6 bases; nucleotides not matched to a gene: 12. Looked up from germline, CDR1 is SGHRS and CDR2 is YFSETQ. CDR3 nucleotides: TGCGCCAGCAGCTTATCTTTGGACAGGGTGACGGCTGAAGCTTTCTTT. The encoded protein is CASSLSLDRVTAEAFF.